This T cell receptor (beta chain) was documented in a study of beta chain features in type 1 diabetes. Study-wide background: No patient-donor differences in age, gender, total cells or subset yield. Overall study results and limits: PCR might favor shorter templates, but any such skew would affect patients and controls equally. Researchers report that Type 1 diabetes patients had moderately but significantly shorter TCRB CDR3s across all four CD4+ subsets.

All of the isolated RNA was reverse transcribed, so expressed TCRB transcripts were sequenced. TCRdb's table, derived via immunoSEQ multiplex PCR, lists solely in-frame clones and lacks some. Of around 140,000 clones in the sample, roughly 10% were seen once. Regarding this clone: Its antigen is currently unknown. The sample carries other DNA sequences with the same CDR3.

The germline CDR1 and CDR2 sequences are GTSNPN and SVGIG (reference sequence). There are 13 residues in the CDR3. V was pared by 0 bases and J by 5 bases, with 8 bases between. The source material was central memory CD4+ T cells from blood. This chain links TRBV30 with TRBJ1-3; the D is unclear. The receptor was derived from a man aged 25-40 years with type 1 diabetes. This CDR3 is CAWSVNGRNTIYF. The CDR3 DNA reads as TGTGCCTGGAGTGTAAACGGTCGAAACACCATATATTTT.